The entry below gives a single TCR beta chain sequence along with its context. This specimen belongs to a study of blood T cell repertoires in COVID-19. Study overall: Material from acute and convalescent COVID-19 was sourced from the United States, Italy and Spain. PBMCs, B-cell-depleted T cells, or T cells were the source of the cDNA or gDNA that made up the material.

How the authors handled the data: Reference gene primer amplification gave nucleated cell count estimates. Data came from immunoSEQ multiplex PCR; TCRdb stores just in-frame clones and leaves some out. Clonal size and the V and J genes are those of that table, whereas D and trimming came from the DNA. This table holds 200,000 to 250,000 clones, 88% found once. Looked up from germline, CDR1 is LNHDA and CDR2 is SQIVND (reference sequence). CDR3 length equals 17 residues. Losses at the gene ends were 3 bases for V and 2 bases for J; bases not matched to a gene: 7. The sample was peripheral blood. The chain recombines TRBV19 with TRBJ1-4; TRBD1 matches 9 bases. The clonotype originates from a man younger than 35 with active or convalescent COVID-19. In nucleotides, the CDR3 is TGTGCCAGTAGTATTCTACAGGGGGCGCAGACTAATGAAAAACTGTTTTTT. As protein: CASSILQGAQTNEKLFF.